The 27 T cell receptor beta chains below were found in one sample sequenced in a study of control samples from healthy donors and cancer patients. Using immunoSEQ multiplex PCR, the repertoire was profiled, and TCRdb retains in-frame clones only, with some absent. The sample includes some 150,000 clones, roughly 95% of them seen just once. The sequenced sample consisted of blood. Source of these receptors: a young woman in good health.

The gene calls are TRBV30 and TRBJ1-5, with D maybe TRBD1 (5 bases). Germline V gene lookup returns CDR1 GTSNPN and CDR2 SVGIG (reference sequence). Trimming removed 4 bases from V and 3 bases from J, with 10 bases in between. The CDR3 extends over 13 amino acids. In DNA form, the CDR3 reads TGTGCCTGGACCACAGGTTACAATCAGCCCCAGCATTTT. This translates into CAWTTGYNQPQHF.

This chain links TRBV28 with TRBJ1-5; 8 bases fit TRBD1. The CDR3 consists of 14 residues. The trim removed 10 bases at V and 4 bases at J, leaving 9 bases unmatched. Germline lookup yields CDR1 MDHEN and CDR2 SYDVKM. CDR3 protein: CANSRTGINQPQHF. For the CDR3, the DNA is TGTGCCAACTCGAGGACAGGGATTAATCAGCCCCAGCATTTT.

The genes are TRBV13 and TRBJ2-1; D is possibly TRBD1 (6 bases). CDR3 length: 15 amino acids. The ends were cut back, 5 bases at V and 7 bases at J, with 18 bases in the middle. Germline V gives CDR1 PRHDT, CDR2 FYEKMQ (reference sequence). The CDR3 nucleotides are TGTGCCAGCAGCCTGCAGGGGTTGTCAATAAATGAGCAGTTCTTC. Translated, it gives CASSLQGLSINEQFF.

The chain employs TRBV6-5 and TRBJ2-3, with 8 bases matching TRBD1. V gave up 6 bases and J gave up 7 bases; unmatched junction bases: 9. This CDR3 region has 14 residues. Germline loops: CDR1 MNHEY, CDR2 SVGAGI. The CDR3 sequence is CASRISQGVNTQYF. The CDR3 DNA is TGTGCCAGCAGGATATCACAGGGGGTGAATACGCAGTATTTT.

The rearrangement links TRBV7-9 to TRBJ1-1; D call uncertain. Germline V gene sequence: CDR1 SEHNR, CDR2 FQNEAQ (reference sequence). With 3 bases removed from V and 2 bases from J, the gap between germline ends came to 10 bases. The CDR3 is 14 residues long. The CDR3 sequence: CASSLEQPNTEAFF. Here the CDR3 DNA reads TGTGCCAGCAGCTTGGAACAGCCCAACACTGAAGCTTTCTTT.

This clone was recorded once. The V call is TRBV28, the J call TRBJ2-3; the match to TRBD1 covers 7 bases. The germline V gene has CDR1 MDHEN and CDR2 SYDVKM. The CDR3 has 17 amino acids. V gave up 2 bases and J gave up 4 bases; unmatched junction bases: 12. CDR3 DNA sequence: TGTGCCAGCAGTTTAGGCGCGGTGAGAGGGGGCCCAGATACGCAGTATTTT. The encoded protein is CASSLGAVRGGPDTQYF.

This chain links TRBV5-6 with TRBJ1-4; D unclear. Germline V lookup: CDR1 SGHDT, CDR2 YYEEEE. CDR3 size: 14 residues. V lost 2 bases to trimming and J lost 6 bases, with 11 bases between them. CDR3 loop: CASSLRAVDEKLFF. The CDR3 DNA is TGTGCCAGCAGCTTAAGGGCTGTGGATGAAAAACTGTTTTTT.

The chain combines TRBV28 with TRBJ1-2, with D possibly TRBD1 on 5 matching bases. V was trimmed by 5 bases and J by 0 bases, leaving 16 bases between them. The germline CDR1 and CDR2 sequences are MDHEN and SYDVKM. CDR3 length equals 16 residues. The DNA of the CDR3 is TGTGCCAGCAGTGCACCACTTGGGGGACCTAACTATGGCTACACCTTC. Protein product: CASSAPLGGPNYGYTF.

V is TRBV19 and J is TRBJ1-1; D remains unclear. Per germline, CDR1 LNHDA and CDR2 SQIVND (reference sequence). The CDR3 has 16 residues. Trimming left V 7 bases short and J 1 base short, with 19 bases between. DNA for the CDR3: TGTGCCAGTATCTCACCTGTGGGGATTTCGAACACTGAAGCTTTCTTT. Protein product: CASISPVGISNTEAFF.

This chain joins TRBV28 and TRBJ1-4, with TRBD1 matching 8 bases. The germline CDR1 and CDR2 sequences are MDHEN and SYDVKM. CDR3 size: 13 residues. J lost 8 bases, V lost 4 bases, and 3 bases had no gene match. CDR3 amino acids: CASSSRGPEKLFF. CDR3 coding DNA: TGTGCCAGCAGTTCCAGGGGGCCGGAAAAACTGTTTTTT.

The chain employs TRBV18 and TRBJ1-2; weak D call: TRBD1 (5 bases). Looked up from germline, CDR1 is KGHSH and CDR2 is LQKENI. The CDR3 runs to 15 residues. Trimming stripped 6 bases from V and 0 bases from J, with 14 bases between. The chain's CDR3 is CASSPSGAPNYGYTF. The CDR3 coding sequence is TGTGCCAGCTCCCCCTCCGGGGCCCCTAACTATGGCTACACCTTC.

The chain carries TRBV20-1 and TRBJ1-5; D is unclear. Germline CDR1 reads DFQATT; CDR2 reads SNEGSKA (reference sequence). This CDR3 is built from 11 residues. V dropped 7 bases and J dropped 7 bases, with 11 bases sitting between them. The CDR3 region is CSVAREQPQHF. CDR3 sequence (DNA): TGCAGTGTGGCAAGGGAGCAGCCCCAGCATTTT.

The chain links TRBV5-1 to TRBJ2-7, with a tentative D call TRBD2 (5 bases). Germline assignment: CDR1 SGHRS and CDR2 YFSETQ. The CDR3 contains 16 residues. V was pared by 0 bases and J by 2 bases, with 15 bases between. CDR3 region: CASSLELAGTAYEQYF. CDR3 coding DNA: TGCGCCAGCAGCTTGGAGCTAGCTGGAACGGCCTACGAGCAGTACTTC.

The CDR3 nucleotides read TGTGCCAGCATGGGGGGCCCCTACTATGGCTACACCTTC. Translating it yields CASMGGPYYGYTF. The rearrangement joins TRBV27 to TRBJ1-2, with D tentatively TRBD1 (6 bases). The V gene lost 7 bases and the J gene lost 3 bases, with 12 bases spanning the gap. Germline CDR1 is MNHEY and CDR2 is SMNVEV (reference sequence). The CDR3 covers 13 residues.

The V gene is TRBV5-1, the J gene TRBJ2-5; maybe TRBD2 (6 bases). CDR1 SGHRS and CDR2 YFSETQ come from the germline V gene. V was pared by 0 bases and J by 5 bases, with 11 bases between. The CDR3 sequence is 14 residues long. Here the CDR3 DNA reads TGCGCCAGCAGCTTGGTCGGACTAACGGAGACCCAGTACTTC. It yields the protein CASSLVGLTETQYF.

CDR3 DNA sequence: TGTGCCAGCAGCCCGACAGGGTGGAACACTGAAGCTTTCTTT. Translation: CASSPTGWNTEAFF. V and J are TRBV11-2 and TRBJ1-1; 7 bases align to TRBD1. V was pared by 5 bases and J by 1 base, with 4 bases of the junction left unmatched. CDR3 length: 14 amino acids. The germline gives CDR1 SGHAT, CDR2 FQNNGV.

The V call is TRBV6-5, the J call TRBJ1-2; 8 bases are a match to TRBD1. The CDR3 runs 13 residues. The V gene's germline CDR1 is MNHEY and CDR2 SVGAGI. Trimming at V came to 6 bases and at J to 6 bases, leaving 6 bases not matched to a gene. For the CDR3, the DNA is TGTGCCAGCAGAGTGGACAGGGATAATGGCTACACCTTC. Amino acids: CASRVDRDNGYTF.

The chain employs TRBV5-1 and TRBJ2-1, with 9 nucleotides matching TRBD2. This CDR3 has 16 amino acids. The ends lost 0 bases at V and 4 bases at J; junction bases unmatched: 5. The germline CDR1 and CDR2 sequences are SGHRS and YFSETQ. The CDR3: CASSLVGAGGYNEQFF. The CDR3 DNA reads TGCGCCAGCAGCTTGGTTGGCGCGGGAGGGTACAATGAGCAGTTCTTC.

J is TRBJ1-1 and V is TRBV7-8; maybe TRBD1 (6 bases). The germline CDR1 and CDR2 sequences are SGHVS and FQNEAQ. CDR3 size: 16 residues. Trimming removed 3 bases at V and 4 bases at J, with 18 bases between. The CDR3 bases are TGTGCCAGCAGCTTCGTTGGGGGCGCGAGCGGCACTGAAGCTTTCTTT. This codes for CASSFVGGASGTEAFF.

This clone has a single count. The chain is built from TRBV11-2 and TRBJ2-7; 7 nucleotides match TRBD2. Per germline, CDR1 SGHAT and CDR2 FQNNGV. Trimming at V came to 8 bases and at J to 2 bases, leaving 3 bases not matched to a gene. This CDR3 spans 12 amino acids. CDR3 nucleotide sequence: TGTGCCAGCGGGGAGGGACCCTACGAGCAGTACTTC. It translates to CASGEGPYEQYF.

The rearrangement joins TRBV5-1 to TRBJ2-5; unclear D gene. V lost 0 bases, J lost 5 bases, and 14 bases lay in between. The CDR3 consists of 15 residues. Germline values: CDR1 SGHRS, CDR2 YFSETQ. CDR3: CASSLAAQSGETQYF. Written as DNA, the CDR3 is TGCGCCAGCAGCTTGGCTGCACAGTCGGGTGAGACCCAGTACTTC.

This chain links TRBV4-1 with TRBJ2-3; 14 bases line up with TRBD2. After removal of 0 bases from V and 2 bases from J, the junction contained 7 bases not matched to a gene. Germline V CDR1 and CDR2: MGHRA, YSYEKL. The length of the CDR3 is 19 residues. The CDR3 sequence: CASSQEVLGLAGDTDTQYF. Here the CDR3 DNA reads TGCGCCAGCAGCCAAGAAGTCTTGGGACTAGCGGGGGACACAGATACGCAGTATTTT.

This clone appeared once. The chain recombines TRBV29-1 with TRBJ2-7, with D unclear. This CDR3 is 10 amino acids long. CDR1 and CDR2 from the germline V gene are SQVTM and ANQGSEA. The V and J ends lost 4 bases and 5 bases respectively, with 6 bases between them. CDR3 bases: TGCAGCGTTGCTAACCACGAGCAGTACTTC. Translation: CSVANHEQYF.

The gene calls are TRBV10-3 and TRBJ2-6, with a tentative D call TRBD1 (6 bases). This CDR3 spans 17 amino acids. V lost 3 bases, J lost 0 bases, and 12 bases lay in between. Germline V gene data show CDR1 as ENHRY and CDR2 as SYGVKD. The CDR3 DNA follows: TGTGCCATCAGTGACTCGACAGGAATCTCTGGGGCCAACGTCCTGACTTTC. It is translated as CAISDSTGISGANVLTF.

The genes are TRBV6-2 or TRBV6-3 and TRBJ2-1, with 9 bases matching TRBD1. The CDR3 loop spans 15 amino acids. Germline V gene sequence: CDR1 MNHEY, CDR2 SVGEGT. The trim removed 4 bases at V and 4 bases at J, leaving 5 bases unmatched. Here the CDR3 DNA reads TGTGCCAGCAGTTCAGACAGGGGGAAATACAATGAGCAGTTCTTC. It is translated as CASSSDRGKYNEQFF.

As DNA, the CDR3 is TGTGCCAGCAGAGTCGGAAGGAATGAGCAGTTCTTC. This sequence encodes CASRVGRNEQFF. V gene TRBV27 combines with J gene TRBJ2-1, with D unresolved. From germline, CDR1 is MNHEY and CDR2 SMNVEV (reference sequence). This CDR3 region has 12 residues. V lost 6 bases, J lost 7 bases, and 10 bases lay in between.

The CDR3 sequence is CASSLGDLRGNEQFF. The CDR3 coding sequence is TGCGCCAGCAGCTTGGGGGATCTCCGAGGGAATGAGCAGTTCTTC. This chain uses TRBV5-1 with TRBJ2-1; tentative D call: TRBD2 (5 bases). CDR1 and CDR2 from the germline V gene are SGHRS and YFSETQ. The V and J ends lost 0 bases and 7 bases respectively, with 14 bases between them. CDR3 length equals 15 residues.